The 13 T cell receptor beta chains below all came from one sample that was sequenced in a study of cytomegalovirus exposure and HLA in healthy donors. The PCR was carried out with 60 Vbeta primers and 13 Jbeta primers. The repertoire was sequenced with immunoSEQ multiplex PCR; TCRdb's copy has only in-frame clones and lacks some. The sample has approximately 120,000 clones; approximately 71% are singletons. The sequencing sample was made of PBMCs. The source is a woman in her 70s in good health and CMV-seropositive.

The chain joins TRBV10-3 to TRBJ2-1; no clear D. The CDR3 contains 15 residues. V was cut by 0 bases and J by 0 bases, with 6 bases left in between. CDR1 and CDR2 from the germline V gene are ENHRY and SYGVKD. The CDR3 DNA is TGTGCCATCAGTGAGTCTGTAAACTCCTACAATGAGCAGTTCTTC. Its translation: CAISESVNSYNEQFF.

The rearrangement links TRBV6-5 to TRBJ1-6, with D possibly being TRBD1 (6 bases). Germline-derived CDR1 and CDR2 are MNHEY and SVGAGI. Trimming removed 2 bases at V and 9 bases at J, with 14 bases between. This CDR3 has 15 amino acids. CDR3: CASSYKLGGGSPLHF. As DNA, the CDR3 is TGTGCCAGCAGTTACAAATTAGGGGGTGGTTCACCCCTCCACTTT.

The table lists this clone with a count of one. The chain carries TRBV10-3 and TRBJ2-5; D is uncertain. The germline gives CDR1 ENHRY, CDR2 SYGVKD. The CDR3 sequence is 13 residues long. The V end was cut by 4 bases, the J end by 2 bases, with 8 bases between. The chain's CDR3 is CAISGLSQETQYF. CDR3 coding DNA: TGTGCCATCAGTGGTCTCAGTCAAGAGACCCAGTACTTC.

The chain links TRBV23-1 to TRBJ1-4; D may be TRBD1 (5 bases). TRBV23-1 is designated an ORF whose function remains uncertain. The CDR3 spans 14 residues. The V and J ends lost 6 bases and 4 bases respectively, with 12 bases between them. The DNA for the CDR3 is TGCGCCAGCAGCCCCCGACAGATTAATGAAAAACTGTTTTTT. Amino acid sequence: CASSPRQINEKLFF.

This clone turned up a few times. CDR3 region: CASNWGQATYEQYF. CDR3 DNA: TGTGCCAGCAACTGGGGGCAGGCAACCTACGAGCAGTACTTC. The chain combines TRBV6-1 with TRBJ2-7, with a possible D match to TRBD1 (6 bases). The germline CDR1 and CDR2 sequences are MNHNS and SASEGT. The V gene lost 7 bases and the J gene lost 2 bases, with 15 bases spanning the gap. The CDR3 runs to 14 residues.

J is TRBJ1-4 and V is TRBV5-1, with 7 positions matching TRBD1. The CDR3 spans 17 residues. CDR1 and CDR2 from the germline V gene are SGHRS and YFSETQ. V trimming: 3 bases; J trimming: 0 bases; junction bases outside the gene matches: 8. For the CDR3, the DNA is TGCGCCAGCAGCTGGGGGAACGGACAGGCAACTAATGAAAAACTGTTTTTT. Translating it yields CASSWGNGQATNEKLFF.

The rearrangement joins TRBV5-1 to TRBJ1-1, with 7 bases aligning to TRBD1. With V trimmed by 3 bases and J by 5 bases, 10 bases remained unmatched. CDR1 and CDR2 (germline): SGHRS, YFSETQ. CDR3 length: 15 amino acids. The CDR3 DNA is TGCGCCAGCAGCTCGTGGACAGGCCCGACGACTGAAGCTTTCTTT. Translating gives CASSSWTGPTTEAFF.

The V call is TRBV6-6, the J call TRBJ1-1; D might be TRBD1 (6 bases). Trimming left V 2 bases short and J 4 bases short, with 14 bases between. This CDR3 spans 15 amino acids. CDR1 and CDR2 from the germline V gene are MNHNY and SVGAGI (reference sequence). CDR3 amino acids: CASSYVGGGSTEAFF. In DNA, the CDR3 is TGTGCCAGCAGTTACGTCGGGGGGGGCAGCACTGAAGCTTTCTTT.

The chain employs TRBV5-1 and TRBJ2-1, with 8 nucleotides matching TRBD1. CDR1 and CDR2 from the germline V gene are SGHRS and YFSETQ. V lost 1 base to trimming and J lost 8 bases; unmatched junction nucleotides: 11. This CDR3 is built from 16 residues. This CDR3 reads CASSLLAGQGIDEQFF. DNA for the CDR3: TGCGCCAGCAGCTTGTTGGCTGGACAGGGTATCGATGAGCAGTTCTTC.

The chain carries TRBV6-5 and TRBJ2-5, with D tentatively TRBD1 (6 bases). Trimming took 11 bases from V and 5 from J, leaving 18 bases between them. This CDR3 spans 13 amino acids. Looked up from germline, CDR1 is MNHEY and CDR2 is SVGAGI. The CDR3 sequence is CALQSAQGETQYF. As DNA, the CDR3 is TGTGCCCTTCAGTCGGCCCAGGGGGAGACCCAGTACTTC.

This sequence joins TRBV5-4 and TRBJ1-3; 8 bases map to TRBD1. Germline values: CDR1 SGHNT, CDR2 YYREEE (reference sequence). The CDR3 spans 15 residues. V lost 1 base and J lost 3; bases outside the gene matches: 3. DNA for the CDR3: TGTGCCAGCAGCTTGCAGGGGGCCGGTGGAAACACCATATATTTT. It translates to CASSLQGAGGNTIYF.

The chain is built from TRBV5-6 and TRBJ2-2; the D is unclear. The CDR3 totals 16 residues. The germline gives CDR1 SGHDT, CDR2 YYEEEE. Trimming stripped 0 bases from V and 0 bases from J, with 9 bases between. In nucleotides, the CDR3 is TGTGCCAGCAGCTTGGTTACCCTATCGAACACCGGGGAGCTGTTTTTT. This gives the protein CASSLVTLSNTGELFF.

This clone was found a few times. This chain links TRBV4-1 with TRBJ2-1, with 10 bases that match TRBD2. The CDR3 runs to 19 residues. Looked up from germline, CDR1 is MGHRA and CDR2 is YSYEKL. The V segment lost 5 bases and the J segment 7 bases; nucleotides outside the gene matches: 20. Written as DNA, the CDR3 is TGCGCCAGCAGCGTGTTGGTGTCTAGCGGGGGCCCGATCAAGAATGAGCAGTTCTTC. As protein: CASSVLVSSGGPIKNEQFF.